This passage covers 9 T cell receptor beta chains from one sample sequenced in a study of graft-versus-host responses after intestinal transplantation. Assay used: immunoSEQ multiplex PCR; TCRdb lists only in-frame clones, some missing. The sample records 35,000 to 55,000 clones, 85% to 95% being singletons. Sequences were derived from PBMCs, sampled around 800 days after a first intestinal transplant, on the day of a second. Receptors were obtained from a human patient who received an intestinal transplant, so some T cells may come from the graft donor.

The chain links TRBV5-1 to TRBJ2-2, with TRBD2 identical over 7 bases. This CDR3 region has 16 residues. V was clipped by 0 bases and J by 1 base; unmatched bases: 3. CDR1 and CDR2 from the germline V gene are SGHRS and YFSETQ. The CDR3 sequence is CASSLVSGLNTGELFF. CDR3 DNA: TGCGCCAGCAGCTTGGTTAGCGGGTTGAACACCGGGGAGCTGTTTTTT. The full variable domain, completed using reference TRBV5-1 and TRBJ2-2, is KAGVTQTPRYLIKTRGQQVTLSCSPISGHRSVSWYQQTPGQGLQFLFEYFSETQRNKGNFPGRFSGRQFSNSRSEMNVSTLELGDSALYLCASSLVSGLNTGELFFGEGSRLTVL.

A note on this clone: Other nucleotide sequences in the sample specify the same CDR3. The chain links TRBV6-5 to TRBJ2-7, with a possible D match to TRBD1 (5 bases). From germline, CDR1 is MNHEY and CDR2 SVGAGI. V was pared by 5 bases and J by 2 bases, with 7 bases between. The CDR3 loop spans 12 amino acids. CDR3 bases: TGTGCCAGCAGTAGGACACCCTACGAGCAGTACTTC. This gives the protein CASSRTPYEQYF.

The V gene is TRBV7-8, the J gene TRBJ2-7; 12 bases fit TRBD2. Unmatched junction bases numbered 7, after V lost 4 bases and J lost 6 bases. The V gene's germline CDR1 is SGHVS and CDR2 FQNEAQ. This CDR3 has 15 residues. For the CDR3, the DNA is TGTGCCAGCAGCTCGGAGCTAGCGGGAGGGCGCGAGCAGTACTTC. This encodes CASSSELAGGREQYF.

The chain couples TRBV19 to TRBJ1-1, with D tentatively TRBD1 (5 bases). Looked up from germline, CDR1 is LNHDA and CDR2 is SQIVND (reference sequence). The CDR3 length is 12 residues. V lost 5 bases, J lost 5 bases, and 9 bases lay in between. The CDR3: CASSDGGTEAFF. The DNA for the CDR3 is TGTGCCAGTAGTGACGGGGGGACTGAAGCTTTCTTT.

J is TRBJ2-7 and V is TRBV28, with TRBD2 as a possible D gene (6 bases). The CDR3 is made up of 15 amino acids. V was shortened by 6 bases and J by 7 bases, with 22 bases between the two germline ends. Germline assignment: CDR1 MDHEN and CDR2 SYDVKM. CDR3 in amino acids: CASSRNRAPRGEQYF. The CDR3 DNA is TGTGCCAGCAGCCGTAATAGGGCCCCTCGGGGGGAGCAGTACTTC.

V is TRBV11-2 and J is TRBJ1-4; no firm D call. V was pared by 5 bases and J by 3 bases, with 10 bases between. The CDR3 covers 14 residues. In germline, CDR1 is SGHAT, CDR2 FQNNGV. The CDR3 reads CASSPAGPNEKLFF. DNA for the CDR3: TGTGCCAGCAGCCCCGCGGGCCCTAATGAAAAACTGTTTTTT.

In this sample, this clone turned up once. The V and J genes are TRBV7-9 and TRBJ2-7, with 8 bases that match TRBD2. This CDR3 contains 16 residues. Germline CDR1 reads SEHNR; CDR2 reads FQNEAQ (reference sequence). J gave up 4 bases and V 0 bases, and 8 bases lay outside the gene matches. The DNA for the CDR3 is TGTGCCAGCAGCTTAGCGAGGAGCGGGAGTCAGTACGAGCAGTACTTC. Its translation: CASSLARSGSQYEQYF.

The chain is built from TRBV15 and TRBJ2-3; weak D call: TRBD2 (7 bases). Trimming left V 5 bases short and J 9 bases short, with 9 bases between. Looked up from germline, CDR1 is LNHNV and CDR2 is YYDKDF (reference sequence). The CDR3 totals 11 residues. CDR3 region: CATSEGGTQYF. The CDR3 coding sequence is TGTGCCACCAGCGAGGGGGGGACGCAGTATTTT.

Turning to this clone: The same CDR3 is also encoded by other DNA sequences in this sample. The rearrangement joins TRBV7-9 to TRBJ2-7; no clear D. The CDR3 spans 13 residues. Germline V gene sequence: CDR1 SEHNR, CDR2 FQNEAQ (reference sequence). V was clipped by 0 bases and J by 2 bases, with 5 bases between them. DNA for the CDR3: TGTGCCAGCAGCTTAGCTGGCACCTACGAGCAGTACTTC. It is translated as CASSLAGTYEQYF.